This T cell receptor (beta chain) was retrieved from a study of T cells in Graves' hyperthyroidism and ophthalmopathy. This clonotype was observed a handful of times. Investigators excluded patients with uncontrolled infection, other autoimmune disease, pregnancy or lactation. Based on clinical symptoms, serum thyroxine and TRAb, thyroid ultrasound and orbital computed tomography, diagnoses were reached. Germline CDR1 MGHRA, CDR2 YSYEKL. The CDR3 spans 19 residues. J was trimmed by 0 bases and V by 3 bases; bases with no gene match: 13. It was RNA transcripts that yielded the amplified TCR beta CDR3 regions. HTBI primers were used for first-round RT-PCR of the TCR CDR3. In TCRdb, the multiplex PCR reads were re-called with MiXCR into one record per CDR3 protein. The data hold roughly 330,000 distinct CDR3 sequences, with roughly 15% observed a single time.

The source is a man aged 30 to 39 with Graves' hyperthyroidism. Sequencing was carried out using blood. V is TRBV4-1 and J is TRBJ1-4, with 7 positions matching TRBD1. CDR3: CASSQRLRDSYATNEKLFF. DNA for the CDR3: TGCGCCAGCAGCCAGAGACTCCGGGACAGCTATGCAACTAATGAAAAACTGTTTTTT.